This TCR beta chain was found in a study of OX40 agonist ivuxolimab in advanced cancers. Study observations and caveats: Specificity for antigen went undetermined in the expanded peripheral T cells. Clonal expansion was seen in CD4+ and CD8+ blood T cells by week 6 at 0.1 to 3.0 mg/kg.

Sequencing used immunoSEQ multiplex PCR; TCRdb keeps in-frame clones, though not all of them. The sample has over 95,000 clones, about 86% seen once. Regarding this clone: The antigen remains unidentified.

Germline V CDR1 and CDR2: LNHDA, SQIVND (reference sequence). The ends lost 7 bases at V and 2 bases at J; junction bases unmatched: 8. This CDR3 comprises 15 residues. The chain employs TRBV19 and TRBJ1-5; 7 nucleotides align to TRBD1. The input for sequencing was CD4+ or CD8+ T cells sorted from blood, taken in a trial of the OX40 agonist ivuxolimab. The TCR comes from an adult with an advanced solid tumor such as melanoma, head and neck, liver or kidney cancer. DNA for the CDR3: TGTGCCAGTACCAGGGGGAGTCGGGGCAATCAGCCCCAGCATTTT. This translates into CASTRGSRGNQPQHF. Variable domain in full (rest from reference TRBV19 and TRBJ1-5): DGGITQSPKYLFRKEGQNVTLSCEQNLNHDAMYWYRQDPGQGLRLIYYSQIVNDFQKGDIAEGYSVSREKKESFPLTVTSAQKNPTAFYLCASTRGSRGNQPQHFGDGTRLSIL.